This record concerns one T cell receptor beta chain sequence. This sample is part of a study of blood T cell repertoires in COVID-19. Study-wide background: Sample material is recorded as cDNA or gDNA derived from T cells, B-cell-depleted T cells, or PBMCs.

Germline CDR1 reads GTSNPN; CDR2 reads SVGIG (reference sequence). Losses at the gene ends were 1 base for V and 1 base for J; bases not matched to a gene: 10. This CDR3 spans 17 amino acids. Assay used: immunoSEQ multiplex PCR; TCRdb lists only in-frame clones, some missing. The repertoire includes some 100,000 clones, 91% of them detected once, and roughly 0.88% sits in the top ten. The chain is built from TRBV30 and TRBJ2-7, with 10 positions matching TRBD2. The source is a man aged 55 to 70 with acute or convalescent COVID-19. The specimen sequenced was peripheral blood. The CDR3 protein is CAWSGASGSHASYEQYF. CDR3 sequence (DNA): TGTGCCTGGAGTGGGGCTAGCGGGAGTCACGCTTCCTACGAGCAGTACTTC.